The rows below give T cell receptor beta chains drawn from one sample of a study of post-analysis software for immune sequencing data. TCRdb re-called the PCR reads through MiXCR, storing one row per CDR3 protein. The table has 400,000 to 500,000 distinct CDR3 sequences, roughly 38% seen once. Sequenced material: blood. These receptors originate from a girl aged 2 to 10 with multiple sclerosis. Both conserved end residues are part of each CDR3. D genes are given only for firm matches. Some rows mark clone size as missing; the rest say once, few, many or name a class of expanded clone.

CDR3aa: CASSQDPKNGYTF
CDR3nt: TGTGCCAGCAGCCAAGACCCGAAGAACGGCTACACCTTC
j_gene: TRBJ1-2
d_gene: .
v_gene: TRBV4-2
abundance: few

CDR3aa: CATAEVYASTDTQYF
CDR3nt: TGTGCCACTGCCGAGGTCTACGCTAGCACAGATACGCAGTATTTT
j_gene: TRBJ2-3
d_gene: .
v_gene: TRBV3-1
abundance: .

CDR3aa: CASSSEGTGRNEKLFF
CDR3nt: TGCGCCAGCAGCTCGGAAGGGACAGGGAGAAATGAAAAACTGTTTTTT
j_gene: TRBJ1-4
d_gene: TRBD1
v_gene: TRBV5-1
abundance: .

CDR3aa: CASSPDRANEQFF
CDR3nt: TGTGCCAGCAGCCCAGACAGGGCGAATGAGCAGTTCTTC
j_gene: TRBJ2-1
d_gene: TRBD1
v_gene: TRBV11-2
abundance: .

CDR3aa: CASSVAVWGGYTF
CDR3nt: TGTGCCAGCAGCGTGGCCGTCTGGGGGGGCTACACCTTC
j_gene: TRBJ1-2
d_gene: .
v_gene: TRBV13
abundance: .

CDR3aa: CASSLNMAGELFF
CDR3nt: TGCGCCAGCAGCCTAAATATGGCCGGGGAGCTGTTTTTT
j_gene: TRBJ2-2
d_gene: .
v_gene: TRBV4-3
abundance: few

CDR3aa: CASSYGTGIGYEQYF
CDR3nt: TGTGCCAGCAGCTACGGGACAGGGATTGGGTACGAGCAGTACTTC
j_gene: TRBJ2-7
d_gene: TRBD1
v_gene: TRBV7-8
abundance: .

CDR3aa: CASSPLLRHSSYNEQFF
CDR3nt: TGTGCCAGCAGCCCGCTTTTGCGGCACAGCTCTTACAATGAGCAGTTCTTC
j_gene: TRBJ2-1
d_gene: .
v_gene: TRBV14
abundance: few

CDR3aa: CASSSDLRAYNEQFF
CDR3nt: TGTGCCAGCAGTTCCGACTTGAGGGCCTACAATGAGCAGTTCTTC
j_gene: TRBJ2-1
d_gene: .
v_gene: TRBV12-3/TRBV12-4
abundance: few

CDR3aa: CASSGSGENYNEQFF
CDR3nt: TGTGCCAGCAGCGGTAGCGGGGAGAACTACAATGAGCAGTTCTTC
j_gene: TRBJ2-1
d_gene: TRBD2
v_gene: TRBV9
abundance: .

CDR3aa: CASSWPVGRPNYGYTF
CDR3nt: TGTGCCAGCAGCTGGCCGGTGGGCAGACCTAACTATGGCTACACCTTC
j_gene: TRBJ1-2
d_gene: .
v_gene: TRBV7-2
abundance: .

CDR3aa: CSARDRGVGSSPYEQYF
CDR3nt: TGCAGTGCTAGAGATCGAGGGGTGGGATCGTCCCCCTACGAGCAGTACTTC
j_gene: TRBJ2-7
d_gene: .
v_gene: TRBV20-1
abundance: few

CDR3aa: CSVPAQGDTQYF
CDR3nt: TGCAGCGTTCCCGCACAGGGGGATACGCAGTATTTT
j_gene: TRBJ2-3
d_gene: TRBD1
v_gene: TRBV29-1
abundance: few

CDR3aa: CASSSTGLGGTDTQYF
CDR3nt: TGCGCCAGCAGCTCAACTGGCTTAGGGGGCACAGATACGCAGTATTTT
j_gene: TRBJ2-3
d_gene: .
v_gene: TRBV5-1
abundance: .

CDR3aa: CAISSTGQATDTQYF
CDR3nt: TGTGCCATCAGTTCGACGGGCCAGGCCACAGATACGCAGTATTTT
j_gene: TRBJ2-3
d_gene: .
v_gene: TRBV10-3
abundance: .